This TCR beta chain was identified during a study of T cells in Graves' hyperthyroidism and ophthalmopathy. Trimming cost V 4 bases and J 3 bases, with 11 bases left between them. The CDR3 is made up of 14 amino acids. The germline V gene encodes CDR1 MDHEN and CDR2 SYDVKM. Amplified TCR beta CDR3 regions came from RNA transcripts. TCR CDR3 underwent first-round RT-PCR with the HTBI primer set. TCRdb re-analysed the multiplex PCR reads in MiXCR, keeping a single row per CDR3 protein. The sample has roughly 380,000 distinct CDR3 sequences; around 15% are singletons. This chain uses TRBV28 with TRBJ2-3; possibly TRBD1 for D (6 bases). The material sequenced was blood. The receptor was derived from a young woman with Graves' hyperthyroidism. CDR3 amino acids: CASSSPGHTDTQYF. CDR3 nucleotides: TGTGCCAGCAGTTCCCCGGGACATACAGATACGCAGTATTTT. Supplemented by reference TRBV28 and TRBJ2-3, the full variable domain reads DVKVTQSSRYLVKRTGEKVFLECVQDMDHENMFWYRQDPGLGLRLIYFSYDVKMKEKGDIPEGYSVSREKKERFSLILESASTNQTSMYLCASSSPGHTDTQYFGPGTRLTVL.